The T cell receptor beta chain under discussion was sequenced for a study of blood T cell repertoires in COVID-19. The wider study: There were acute and convalescent COVID-19 samples, and they came from the United States, Italy and Spain. In each case, the material was cDNA or gDNA derived from T cells, B-cell-depleted T cells, or PBMCs.

In the study's own analysis: Reference gene primer amplification yielded estimated nucleated cell counts. Repertoires were generated with immunoSEQ multiplex PCR, while TCRdb's copy carries only in-frame clones and drops some. The V and J calls and clone size were taken over from that table, and D and trimming were inferred from the DNA. This repertoire shows under 75,000 clones, roughly 80% found once; its top ten account for around 5.4%. Germline-derived CDR1 and CDR2 are SGHTA and FQGNSA. V dropped 3 bases and J dropped 5; count of bases not matched to a gene: 1. The CDR3 consists of 14 residues. The source is a woman aged 70-85 years with acute or convalescent COVID-19. Sequenced input: peripheral blood. This chain connects TRBV7-2 to TRBJ2-2, with 9 nucleotides matching TRBD1. CDR3 residues: CASSLTGGTGELFF. The CDR3 DNA reads as TGTGCCAGCAGCTTGACAGGGGGTACCGGGGAGCTGTTTTTT. Together with reference TRBV7-2 and TRBJ2-2, the CDR3 gives the full variable domain: GAGVSQSPSNKVTEKGKDVELRCDPISGHTALYWYRQSLGQGLEFLIYFQGNSAPDKSGLPSDRFSAERTGGSVSTLTIQRTQQEDSAVYLCASSLTGGTGELFFGEGSRLTVL.